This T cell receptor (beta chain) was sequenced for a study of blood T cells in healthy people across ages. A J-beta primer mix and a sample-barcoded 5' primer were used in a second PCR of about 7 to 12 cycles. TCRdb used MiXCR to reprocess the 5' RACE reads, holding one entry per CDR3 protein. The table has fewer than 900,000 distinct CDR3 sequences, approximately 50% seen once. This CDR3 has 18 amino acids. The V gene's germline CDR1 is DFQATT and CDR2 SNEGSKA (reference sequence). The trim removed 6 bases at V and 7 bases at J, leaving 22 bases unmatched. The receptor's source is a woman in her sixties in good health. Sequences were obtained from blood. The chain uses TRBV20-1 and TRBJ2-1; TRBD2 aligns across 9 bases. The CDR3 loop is CSALKLRTSDKVQNEQFF. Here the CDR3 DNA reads TGCAGTGCCCTTAAGCTTAGGACTAGCGACAAGGTACAGAATGAGCAGTTCTTC.